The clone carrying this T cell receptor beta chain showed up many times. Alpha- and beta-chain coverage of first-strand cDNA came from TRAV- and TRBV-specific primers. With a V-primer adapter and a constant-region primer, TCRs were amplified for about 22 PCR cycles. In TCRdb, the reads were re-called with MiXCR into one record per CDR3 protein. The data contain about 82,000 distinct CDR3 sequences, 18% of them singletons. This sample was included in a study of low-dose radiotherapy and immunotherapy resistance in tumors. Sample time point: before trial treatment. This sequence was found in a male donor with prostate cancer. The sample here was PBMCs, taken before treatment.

As DNA, the CDR3 is TGTGCCAGCAGCTCCTCACCCGACTACAATGAGCAGTTCTTC. Its translation: CASSSSPDYNEQFF. V and J are TRBV7-9 and TRBJ2-1; D remains unclear. The CDR3 loop spans 14 amino acids. Germline V CDR1 and CDR2: SEHNR, FQNEAQ (reference sequence). The V gene lost 4 bases and the J gene lost 3 bases, with 10 bases spanning the gap.